These 22 T cell receptor beta chains were all obtained from the same sample, sequenced in a study of blood T cells in healthy people across ages. The authors ran a second PCR of roughly 6 to 12 cycles using a sample-barcoded 5' primer and a J-beta primer mix. Via MiXCR, TCRdb re-called the 5' RACE reads, giving one row per CDR3 protein. Here the sample spans some 750,000 distinct CDR3 sequences, roughly 20% being singletons. Sequencing was carried out using blood. These receptor sequences come from a man aged 70-80 years in good health.

This clonotype was counted ten times or more. This sequence joins TRBV29-1 and TRBJ2-1; D unresolved. Trimming pared 4 bases from V and 0 bases from J, leaving 10 bases between. The CDR3 contains 14 residues. Germline loops: CDR1 SQVTM, CDR2 ANQGSEA. For the CDR3, the DNA is TGCAGCGTTGCCTCCCAGGTCTCCTACAATGAGCAGTTCTTC. Translation: CSVASQVSYNEQFF.

The chain carries TRBV7-9 and TRBJ1-1, with D unresolved. Trimming removed 1 base from V and 6 bases from J, with 6 bases in between. The CDR3 is 12 residues long. Germline V gene sequence: CDR1 SEHNR, CDR2 FQNEAQ (reference sequence). The CDR3 region is CASSLGSPEAFF. Written as DNA, the CDR3 is TGTGCCAGCAGCTTAGGATCCCCTGAAGCTTTCTTT. Supplemented by reference TRBV7-9 and TRBJ1-1, the full variable domain reads DTGVSQNPRHKITKRGQNVTFRCDPISEHNRLYWYRQTLGQGPEFLTYFQNEAQLEKSRLLSDRFSAERPKGSFSTLEIQRTEQGDSAMYLCASSLGSPEAFFGQGTRLTVV.

This clonotype turned up a few times. The J gene is TRBJ2-3, the V gene TRBV7-2; no firm D call. Trimming took 7 bases from V and 4 from J, leaving 12 bases between them. This CDR3 has 13 residues. CDR1 is SGHTA, CDR2 FQGNSA, per germline. CDR3 coding DNA: TGTGCCAGCAACTCATTGGGCCCAGATACGCAGTATTTT. Amino acid sequence: CASNSLGPDTQYF.

This sequence joins TRBV11-2 and TRBJ2-4; 9 nucleotides agree with TRBD1. This CDR3 is built from 16 residues. V lost 3 bases to trimming and J lost 4 bases; unmatched junction nucleotides: 7. Germline values: CDR1 SGHAT, CDR2 FQNNGV. The CDR3 DNA reads as TGTGCCAGCAGCTTCCCGGGGACAGGGCGAAAAAACATTCAGTACTTC. Its protein product is CASSFPGTGRKNIQYF.

The gene calls are TRBV20-1 and TRBJ2-7, with D perhaps matching TRBD1 (6 bases). This CDR3 is 14 amino acids long. The germline V gene has CDR1 DFQATT and CDR2 SNEGSKA (reference sequence). The V end was cut by 0 bases, the J end by 7 bases, with 16 bases between. CDR3 DNA sequence: TGCAGTGCTAGAGAGGATCAGGGGCCTGGAGAGCAGTACTTC. It is translated as CSAREDQGPGEQYF.

The chain combines TRBV2 with TRBJ2-3; perhaps TRBD1 as D (6 bases). The V gene lost 4 bases and the J gene lost 1 base, with 9 bases spanning the gap. Per germline, CDR1 SNHLY and CDR2 FYNNEI. The CDR3 consists of 14 residues. The CDR3 here is CASSARGGTDTQYF. As DNA, the CDR3 is TGTGCCAGCAGTGCCAGGGGTGGCACAGATACGCAGTATTTT.

This clonotype was seen at least ten times. The CDR3: CSVERGGTAGELFF. The CDR3 DNA reads as TGCAGCGTGGAGCGGGGGGGCACTGCCGGGGAGCTGTTTTTT. The rearrangement links TRBV29-1 to TRBJ2-2; TRBD2 matches at 10 bases. Germline lookup yields CDR1 SQVTM and CDR2 ANQGSEA. V was pared by 6 bases and J by 6 bases, with 7 bases of the junction left unmatched. The CDR3 contains 14 residues.

This chain uses TRBV7-2 with TRBJ2-4, with TRBD2 identical over 11 bases. There are 16 residues in the CDR3. Germline V gene sequence: CDR1 SGHTA, CDR2 FQGNSA. Unmatched junction bases numbered 2, after V lost 1 base and J lost 3 bases. CDR3 sequence reads: CASSLGLAGNKNIQYF. CDR3 nucleotide sequence: TGTGCCAGCAGCTTAGGACTAGCGGGGAACAAAAACATTCAGTACTTC.

The CDR3, as DNA: TGTGCTAGTGGTTTTAACAGGGATGGCTACACCTTC. It yields the protein CASGFNRDGYTF. The chain is built from TRBV12-5 and TRBJ1-2, with a tentative D call TRBD1 (6 bases). The CDR3 consists of 12 residues. Germline loops: CDR1 LGHNT, CDR2 FRNRAP. The ends were cut back, 3 bases at V and 6 bases at J, with 8 bases in the middle.

This clonotype occurred many times. V and J are TRBV5-1 and TRBJ2-6; D unresolved. Deletions cut 3 bases from V and 0 bases from J, with 10 bases between. The CDR3 covers 16 residues. Germline-derived CDR1 and CDR2 are SGHRS and YFSETQ. The CDR3 spells CASSSSILSGANVLTF. The CDR3 DNA reads TGCGCCAGCAGCTCCTCCATCCTCTCTGGGGCCAACGTCCTGACTTTC.

The chain combines TRBV20-1 with TRBJ1-1, with D possibly TRBD1 on 6 matching bases. The CDR3 totals 10 residues. Germline CDR1 is DFQATT and CDR2 is SNEGSKA (reference sequence). V was shortened by 6 bases and J by 7 bases, with 9 bases between the two germline ends. CDR3 DNA: TGCAGTGCGAAGGGGGTTGAAGCTTTCTTT. Translated, it gives CSAKGVEAFF.

This clonotype was seen more than once but under ten times. The V and J genes are TRBV6-5 and TRBJ2-2; tentatively, D is TRBD2 (6 bases). This CDR3 comprises 17 residues. CDR1 is MNHEY, CDR2 SVGAGI, per germline. The germline V and J ends were trimmed by 0 bases and 5 bases, with 16 bases remaining between them. CDR3 nucleotide sequence: TGTGCCAGCAGTTACTCGAGCGTGGAGACTAGGACCGGGGAGCTGTTTTTT. Protein sequence: CASSYSSVETRTGELFF.

This clonotype appeared a few times. The genes are TRBV6-6 and TRBJ2-4; 10 nucleotides line up with TRBD1. CDR3 size: 15 residues. V shed 5 bases and J 6 bases; nucleotides not matched to a gene: 7. Germline CDR1 and CDR2: MNHNY and SVGAGI (reference sequence). The CDR3 DNA reads TGTGCCAGCAGTGACCGGGACAGGGGAACAAACATTCAGTACTTC. This translates into CASSDRDRGTNIQYF.

The rearrangement joins TRBV12-3 or TRBV12-4 to TRBJ2-3; 7 bases line up with TRBD2. The CDR3 length is 15 residues. The CDR3 coding sequence is TGTCGTCCCCTCCTAGCGGCCACACCGGCGTATACGCAGTATTTT. The encoded protein is CRPLLAATPAYTQYF.

Comments on this clonotype: This may arise from a read error, as a much more abundant clone is one base away. Lacking the conserved final phenylalanine or tryptophan, this CDR3 likely reflects a read error. This chain joins TRBV7-2 and TRBJ2-3; D remains unclear. Germline CDR1 SGHTA, CDR2 FQGNSA. With 5 bases removed from V and 2 bases from J, the gap between germline ends came to 14 bases. The CDR3 loop spans 15 amino acids. CDR3 nucleotide sequence: TGTGCCAGCAGCCCGGACGTATATGACACAGATACGCAGTATCTT. Residues: CASSPDVYDTDTQYL.

The genes are TRBV9 and TRBJ2-3; 13 nucleotides line up with TRBD2. Trimming removed 2 bases from V and 0 bases from J; junction bases left unmatched: 6. CDR1 and CDR2 (germline): SGDLS, YYNGEE. The CDR3 sequence is 18 residues long. CDR3 sequence: CASSVGTSGAPSTDTQYF. The CDR3 nucleotides read TGTGCCAGCAGCGTGGGGACTAGCGGGGCCCCGAGCACAGATACGCAGTATTTT.

In its sample, this clonotype was seen a few times. V is TRBV7-9 and J is TRBJ1-2; D is unclear. Trimming removed 8 bases from V and 1 base from J, with 5 bases in between. The CDR3 sequence is 11 residues long. Germline V gives CDR1 SEHNR, CDR2 FQNEAQ (reference sequence). The CDR3: CASEVNYGYTF. CDR3 DNA: TGTGCCAGCGAGGTTAACTATGGCTACACCTTC.

This clonotype was counted only a few times. As DNA, the CDR3 is TGCAGTGCTAGTGGGGACGGGAACAATCAGCCCCAGCATTTT. Its protein product is CSASGDGNNQPQHF. This chain connects TRBV20-1 to TRBJ1-5; D is perhaps TRBD1 (5 bases). Per the germline V gene, CDR1 is DFQATT and CDR2 is SNEGSKA (reference sequence). The CDR3 runs to 14 residues. Trimming cost V 3 bases and J 3 bases, with 12 bases left between them.

This clonotype was seen repeatedly, ten times or more. The gene calls are TRBV10-3 and TRBJ2-3; D may be TRBD2 (5 bases). There are 14 residues in the CDR3. Trimming pared 3 bases from V and 0 bases from J, leaving 7 bases between. Per the germline V gene, CDR1 is ENHRY and CDR2 is SYGVKD. CDR3 in DNA: TGTGCCATCAGTGAACGCGGGAGCACAGATACGCAGTATTTT. It yields the protein CAISERGSTDTQYF.

This chain links TRBV12-3 or TRBV12-4 with TRBJ1-1, with unresolved D. The CDR3 has 12 amino acids. The germline V and J ends were trimmed by 7 bases and 5 bases, with 11 bases remaining between them. CDR3: CASTPIGTEAFF. Written as DNA, the CDR3 is TGTGCCAGCACCCCGATTGGGACTGAAGCTTTCTTT.

The chain is built from TRBV3-1 and TRBJ2-7, with 8 bases fitting TRBD2. Germline V gene lookup returns CDR1 LGHDT and CDR2 YNNKEL (reference sequence). V lost 0 bases and J lost 5; bases outside the gene matches: 6. The CDR3 extends over 15 amino acids. The CDR3 region is CASSQESGGWNEQYF. CDR3 DNA: TGTGCCAGCAGCCAAGAGAGCGGGGGATGGAACGAGCAGTACTTC.

The gene calls are TRBV7-9 and TRBJ2-1, with 7 bases matching TRBD2. V was pared by 5 bases and J by 2 bases, with 6 bases of the junction left unmatched. This CDR3 contains 15 residues. The germline CDR1 and CDR2 sequences are SEHNR and FQNEAQ (reference sequence). In nucleotides, the CDR3 is TGTGCCAGCAGCCCTAGCGGAGATCCCTACAATGAGCAGTTCTTC. Amino acid sequence: CASSPSGDPYNEQFF.